These 28 T cell receptor beta chains share one sample of origin, sequenced in a study of shared clonotypes between healthy human individuals. This table comes from immunoSEQ multiplex PCR, and its TCRdb copy is limited to in-frame clones, with some not included. The repertoire includes approximately 980,000 clones, less than 85% of them detected once, and over 1.3% sits in the top ten. Sequencing input: memory CD4+ T cells sorted from blood. The subset: CD45RA-negative fraction. The receptors were sampled from a man between 18 and 29 years old in good health.

This chain joins TRBV14 and TRBJ2-7, with 10 positions matching TRBD2. V shed 4 bases, J shed 4 bases, and the junction held 4 bases outside the gene matches. This CDR3 is 14 amino acids long. The germline V gene encodes CDR1 SGHDN and CDR2 FVKESK. The CDR3 spells CASSRTSGSYEQYF. CDR3 sequence (DNA): TGTGCCAGCAGCCGGACTAGCGGATCATACGAGCAGTACTTC.

This sequence joins TRBV6-5 and TRBJ1-6; TRBD1 might be the D (6 bases). The V gene lost 0 bases and the J gene lost 10 bases, with 16 bases spanning the gap. The CDR3 loop spans 16 amino acids. The germline V gene has CDR1 MNHEY and CDR2 SVGAGI. DNA of the CDR3: TGTGCCAGCAGTTACTCGAGGGGGGCAGAGGGGTCACCCCTCCACTTT. This sequence encodes CASSYSRGAEGSPLHF.

About this clone itself: This CDR3 is also generated by other DNA sequences in the sample. This chain uses TRBV6-1 with TRBJ2-3, with no clear D. The CDR3 consists of 13 residues. The germline V gene has CDR1 MNHNS and CDR2 SASEGT. The V gene lost 3 bases and the J gene lost 2 bases, with 6 bases spanning the gap. DNA for the CDR3: TGTGCCAGCAGTGAGCGGTACACAGATACGCAGTATTTT. This sequence encodes CASSERYTDTQYF.

V is TRBV4-1 and J is TRBJ2-7, with TRBD1 identical over 8 bases. Germline V lookup: CDR1 MGHRA, CDR2 YSYEKL. The V and J ends lost 3 bases and 3 bases, in that order; junction bases with no gene match: 7. This CDR3 region has 15 residues. The CDR3: CASSHPGQAYYEQYF. The CDR3 DNA reads as TGCGCCAGCAGCCACCCGGGACAGGCTTACTACGAGCAGTACTTC.

The CDR3 nucleotides are TGTGCCAGCAGTTTATCAGGGCGGGGGGCCTACGAGCAGTACTTC. Protein sequence: CASSLSGRGAYEQYF. The V call is TRBV27, the J call TRBJ2-7; TRBD2 matches 8 bases. The CDR3 covers 15 residues. Germline V gene data show CDR1 as MNHEY and CDR2 as SMNVEV (reference sequence). V lost 0 bases and J lost 2; bases outside the gene matches: 3.

On this clone: This may come from a read error, since a much larger clone is one base off. The chain has TRBV7-7 and TRBJ2-2; D call uncertain. Per the germline V gene, CDR1 is SSHAT and CDR2 is FNYEAQ (reference sequence). The CDR3 sequence is 12 residues long. DNA for the CDR3: TGTGCTAGCAGCTTAGATACCGGGGAGCTGTTTTTT. This gives the protein CASSLDTGELFF.

The chain combines TRBV6-4 with TRBJ2-3; D call uncertain. The V gene lost 4 bases and the J gene lost 5 bases, with 13 bases spanning the gap. CDR3 size: 14 residues. Germline V lookup: CDR1 MRHNA, CDR2 SNTAGT. The CDR3 is CASSVSEGRDTQYF. As DNA, the CDR3 is TGTGCCAGCAGTGTATCGGAAGGGCGAGATACGCAGTATTTT.

V usage is TRBV5-8 and J usage is TRBJ1-1, with TRBD1 matching 9 bases. J gave up 1 base and V 2 bases, and 6 bases lay outside the gene matches. Germline V gene lookup returns CDR1 SGHTS and CDR2 YDEGEE. The CDR3 has 16 residues. Here the CDR3 DNA reads TGTGCCAGCAGCTTAAACCCGGGACAGGGGAACACTGAAGCTTTCTTT. It is translated as CASSLNPGQGNTEAFF.

J is TRBJ1-6 and V is TRBV6-1; D unclear. V lost 11 bases and J lost 7, with 15 bases in between. The CDR3 runs to 13 residues. Looked up from germline, CDR1 is MNHNS and CDR2 is SASEGT. CDR3 DNA sequence: TGTGCCGGGTCGCTTGTGGCAAATTCACCCCTCCACTTT. It yields the protein CAGSLVANSPLHF.

The rearrangement links TRBV5-1 to TRBJ2-7, with D possibly matching TRBD2 (5 bases). Trimming pared 4 bases from V and 1 base from J, leaving 15 bases between. The CDR3 runs to 15 residues. Germline values: CDR1 SGHRS, CDR2 YFSETQ. The DNA of the CDR3 is TGCGCCAGCAGCCCCGGACGGGAAAAATCCTACGAGCAGTACTTC. As protein: CASSPGREKSYEQYF.

The V call is TRBV7-8, the J call TRBJ1-1, with a weak D call TRBD1 (6 bases). This CDR3 has 13 amino acids. The germline gives CDR1 SGHVS, CDR2 FQNEAQ. V gave up 2 bases and J gave up 7 bases, with 11 bases separating them. CDR3 region: CASSLYTRGEAFF. The CDR3 DNA sequence: TGTGCCAGCAGCTTATATACCAGGGGTGAAGCTTTCTTT.

This clone came up a few times. The chain combines TRBV7-5 with TRBJ2-4. TRBV7-5 is described as a pseudogene. There are 14 residues in the CDR3. DNA of the CDR3: TGTGCCAGAAGCTTAGGGGGGAATAAAAACATTCAGTACTTC. This gives the protein CARSLGGNKNIQYF.

The J gene is TRBJ1-2, the V gene TRBV7-9; perhaps TRBD1 as D (5 bases). This CDR3 spans 14 amino acids. V lost 3 bases and J lost 3, with 11 bases in between. From germline, CDR1 is SEHNR and CDR2 FQNEAQ (reference sequence). Written as DNA, the CDR3 is TGTGCCAGCAGCTTTCGGGGGGAAGACTATGGCTACACCTTC. This encodes CASSFRGEDYGYTF.

V gene TRBV10-3 combines with J gene TRBJ2-3, with TRBD1 matching over 7 bases. Per germline, CDR1 ENHRY and CDR2 SYGVKD. This CDR3 spans 14 amino acids. V shed 4 bases and J 5 bases; nucleotides not matched to a gene: 6. The CDR3 region has the DNA TGTGCCATCAGTGGCACAGGGGTAAGAGATACGCAGTATTTT. Amino acid sequence: CAISGTGVRDTQYF.

V gene TRBV6-5 combines with J gene TRBJ2-2; D possibly corresponds to TRBD2 (5 bases). The CDR3 spans 14 residues. Trimming removed 6 bases at V and 6 bases at J, with 14 bases between. The V gene's germline CDR1 is MNHEY and CDR2 SVGAGI. The CDR3 nucleotides are TGTGCCAGCAGCGAGAGCGGATTGGCCGGGGAGCTGTTTTTT. Its translation: CASSESGLAGELFF.

The genes are TRBV10-1 and TRBJ2-2, with unresolved D. The CDR3 contains 14 residues. V shed 5 bases and J shed 4 bases, with 11 bases lying between them. CDR1 and CDR2 (germline): WNHNN, SYGVQD (reference sequence). The CDR3 DNA reads TGCGCCAGCAGTTCCAGCGTACTCACCGGGGAGCTGTTTTTT. The encoded protein is CASSSSVLTGELFF.

The chain couples TRBV5-1 to TRBJ2-7, with D possibly matching TRBD2 (5 bases). The CDR3 is 15 residues long. The germline V gene has CDR1 SGHRS and CDR2 YFSETQ. Trimming removed 0 bases at V and 5 bases at J, with 15 bases between. CDR3 DNA sequence: TGCGCCAGCAGCTTGGAGGGTAACGGGGTTGACGAGCAGTACTTC. This translates into CASSLEGNGVDEQYF.

CDR3 in DNA: TGTGCCAGCAGTATGGGCTCCCTCAGGAATGAGCAGTTCTTC. Amino acids: CASSMGSLRNEQFF. This chain links TRBV28 with TRBJ2-1; no clear D gene. Trimming pared 5 bases from V and 7 bases from J, leaving 15 bases between. CDR1 is MDHEN and CDR2 is SYDVKM in the germline V gene. CDR3 length: 14 residues.

This clone has just a few counts. The chain has TRBV14 and TRBJ1-1; D is uncertain. V lost 6 bases and J 5 bases, leaving 13 bases between the germline ends. The CDR3 is made up of 13 amino acids. Germline V lookup: CDR1 SGHDN, CDR2 FVKESK. CDR3 DNA sequence: TGTGCCAGCAGTCCTTATTGGAGGACTGAAGCTTTCTTT. Translating it yields CASSPYWRTEAFF.

With regard to this clone: Other DNA sequences in this specimen translate into the identical CDR3. DNA of the CDR3: TGTGCCAGTAGTTCCCAGGGAACTAATGAAAAACTGTTTTTT. Translation gives CASSSQGTNEKLFF. The V and J genes are TRBV19 and TRBJ1-4; a weak D match, TRBD1 (5 bases). The ends were cut back, 5 bases at V and 1 base at J, with 8 bases in the middle. This CDR3 has 14 residues. CDR1 and CDR2 from the germline V gene are LNHDA and SQIVND (reference sequence).

V usage is TRBV7-2 and J usage is TRBJ2-3; 11 positions match TRBD2. Germline assignment: CDR1 SGHTA and CDR2 FQGNSA. J lost 8 bases, V lost 4 bases, and 8 bases had no gene match. CDR3 length equals 15 residues. As DNA, the CDR3 is TGTGCCAGCAGCTCTACTAGCGGGAGTTCCGGTACGCAGTATTTT. Translating gives CASSSTSGSSGTQYF. The variable domain in full, completed from reference TRBV7-2 and TRBJ2-3, reads GAGVSQSPSNKVTEKGKDVELRCDPISGHTALYWYRQSLGQGLEFLIYFQGNSAPDKSGLPSDRFSAERTGGSVSTLTIQRTQQEDSAVYLCASSSTSGSSGTQYFGPGTRLTVL.

This clone came up a few times. The gene calls are TRBV5-4 and TRBJ2-7; perhaps TRBD2 as D (6 bases). Trimming removed 2 bases from V and 3 bases from J, with 12 bases in between. CDR3 length: 14 amino acids. CDR1 SGHNT and CDR2 YYREEE come from the germline V gene (reference sequence). CDR3 sequence reads: CASSLGGTLYEQYF. Here the CDR3 DNA reads TGTGCCAGCAGCTTAGGAGGGACCCTCTACGAGCAGTACTTC. The whole variable domain, filled in from reference TRBV5-4 and TRBJ2-7, reads ETGVTQSPTHLIKTRGQQVTLRCSSQSGHNTVSWYQQALGQGPQFIFQYYREEENGRGNFPPRFSGLQFPNYSSELNVNALELDDSALYLCASSLGGTLYEQYFGPGTRLTVT.

V and J are TRBV25-1 and TRBJ2-4; TRBD1 is a possible D gene (6 bases). Germline V gene lookup returns CDR1 MGHDK and CDR2 SYGVNS. With 8 bases removed from V and 10 bases from J, the gap between germline ends came to 21 bases. CDR3 length equals 14 residues. CDR3 residues: CASQTVGPGAIQYF. As DNA, the CDR3 is TGTGCCAGCCAAACCGTGGGGCCAGGGGCTATTCAGTACTTC.

The chain joins TRBV18 to TRBJ2-2; 10 positions match TRBD1. Trimming took 1 base from V and 6 from J; bases not matched to a gene: 2. The germline V gene has CDR1 KGHSH and CDR2 LQKENI. The CDR3 runs to 15 residues. Here the CDR3 DNA reads TGTGCCAGCTCACCACAGACAGGGGGCTCCGGGGAGCTGTTTTTT. It encodes CASSPQTGGSGELFF.

This clone was seen just once. Other nucleotide sequences from this sample produce the same CDR3. The chain uses TRBV5-1 and TRBJ2-1, with TRBD2 identical over 7 bases. Germline CDR1 and CDR2: SGHRS and YFSETQ. CDR3 length: 15 residues. V lost 4 bases and J lost 1; bases outside the gene matches: 5. The CDR3 DNA sequence: TGCGCCAGCAGCCCGGGAGGCAGTTCCTACAATGAGCAGTTCTTC. This sequence encodes CASSPGGSSYNEQFF.

The chain uses TRBV10-2 and TRBJ1-4, with 12 bases matching TRBD1. CDR1 and CDR2 (germline): WSHSY, SAAADI. The junction had 3 bases not matched to a gene; V was cut back by 2 bases and J by 2 bases. The CDR3 is made up of 17 amino acids. The CDR3 sequence: CASSEGDRGRTNEKLFF. CDR3 in DNA: TGCGCCAGCAGTGAGGGGGACAGGGGGCGGACTAATGAAAAACTGTTTTTT.

This CDR3 is CASSDRGTRMYEQYF. The CDR3 nucleotides read TGTGCCAGCAGTGACCGCGGGACTAGGATGTACGAGCAGTACTTC. The chain uses TRBV2 and TRBJ2-7; 8 bases agree with TRBD2. The CDR3 contains 15 residues. V shed 3 bases, J shed 4 bases, and the junction held 8 bases outside the gene matches. Per the germline V gene, CDR1 is SNHLY and CDR2 is FYNNEI. Looking up the rest from reference TRBV2 and TRBJ2-7 gives the full variable domain: EPEVTQTPSHQVTQMGQEVILRCVPISNHLYFYWYRQILGQKVEFLVSFYNNEISEKSEIFDDQFSVERPDGSNFTLKIRSTKLEDSAMYFCASSDRGTRMYEQYFGPGTRLTVT.

The gene calls are TRBV5-1 and TRBJ2-3; D is unclear. Germline V gives CDR1 SGHRS, CDR2 YFSETQ. The CDR3 covers 13 residues. Trimming removed 6 bases at V and 1 base at J, with 9 bases between. The CDR3 nucleotides are TGCGCCAGCACCCGTGGTGGCACAGATACGCAGTATTTT. Its translation: CASTRGGTDTQYF.